This T cell receptor beta chain appears in the sequencing data of a study of blood T cells in healthy people across ages. Germline CDR1 is DFQATT and CDR2 is SNEGSKA (reference sequence). The ends lost 6 bases at V and 6 bases at J; junction bases unmatched: 14. CDR3 length equals 16 residues. Then a second PCR, running roughly 6 to 11 cycles, was carried out with a sample-barcoded 5' primer and a J-beta primer mix. Each CDR3 protein gets one entry after TCRdb re-called the 5' RACE reads with MiXCR. This sample has about 930,000 distinct CDR3 sequences, with 25% to 35% found just once. This sample was shared with a second study, whose subject was T cells of mothers and their children. In that study: From each mother came over 9 million TCR beta CDR3 reads, and from each child came 2.5 million to 3 million.

This clonotype originated in a woman in her forties in good health. Sequenced: blood. The chain carries TRBV20-1 and TRBJ1-5; 10 bases line up with TRBD1. The CDR3 region is CSAWDRGAGGSQPQHF. DNA of the CDR3: TGCAGTGCCTGGGACAGGGGCGCCGGGGGGAGTCAGCCCCAGCATTTT.